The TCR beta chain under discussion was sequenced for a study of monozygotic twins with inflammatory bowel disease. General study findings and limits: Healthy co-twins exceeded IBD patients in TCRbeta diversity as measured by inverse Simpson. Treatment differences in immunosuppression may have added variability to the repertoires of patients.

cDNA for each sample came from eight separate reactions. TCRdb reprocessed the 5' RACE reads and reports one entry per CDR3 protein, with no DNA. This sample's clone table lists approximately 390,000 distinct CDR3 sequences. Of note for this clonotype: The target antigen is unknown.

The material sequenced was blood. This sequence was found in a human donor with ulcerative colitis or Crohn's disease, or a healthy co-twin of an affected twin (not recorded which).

The CDR3: CATSRDFARGSNQPQHF. The rearrangement joins TRBV15 to TRBJ1-5; TCRdb indicates TRBD1, and absent DNA this call remains unverified. The germline CDR1 and CDR2 sequences are LNHNV and YYDKDF (reference sequence). The CDR3 contains 17 residues. Variable domain in full (rest from reference TRBV15 and TRBJ1-5): DAMVIQNPRYQVTQFGKPVTLSCSQTLNHNVMYWYQQKSSQAPKLLFHYYDKDFNNEADTPDNFQSRRPNTSFCFLDIRSPGLGDTAMYLCATSRDFARGSNQPQHFGDGTRLSIL.